This T cell receptor beta chain was retrieved from a study of T cell clusters in autoimmune cytopenias. About the study: TRB sequencing had a median approximately 50,000 reads and 2,000 to 3,000 distinct clonotypes per sample.

The CDR3 is 13 amino acids. Germline V CDR1 and CDR2: WNHNN, SYGVQD (reference sequence). Concerning this clonotype itself: Its antigen is not known.

Study observations and caveats: No cluster-lack signature appeared between secondary cytopenia and chronic lymphocytic leukemia patients, apparently due to lymphoma masking. TRB repertoire shifts in secondary cytopenia and chronic lymphocytic leukemia mostly reflected lymphoma, not autoimmunity. Healthy donors had almost three-fold more exclusive TRB clusters than active autoimmune hepatitis patients.

One tube held mixed TRB-A and TRB-B primer pools for touch-down PCR. TCRdb derives one entry per CDR3 protein from the multiplex PCR reads, leaving out DNA. Recorded for this sample: fewer than 7,500 distinct CDR3 sequences. TRB amplification used roughly 250 ng of peripheral blood genomic DNA. J is TRBJ2-6 and V is TRBV10-1. The clonotype was recovered from a human donor with an autoimmune cytopenia or autoimmune hepatitis (not recorded which). Sequenced material: peripheral blood. CDR3 region: CASTPRRTNVLTF.